Below, 22 T cell receptor beta chains from the same sample are listed, as sequenced in a study of T cell responses to AZD1222 COVID-19 vaccine. The protocol was immunoSEQ multiplex PCR, while the TCRdb copy is restricted to in-frame clones and leaves out a portion. Found here are roughly 200,000 clones, more than 80% of them singletons; the top ten hold about 3.5%. The sequences come from peripheral blood, collected 28 days after the second dose of the MenACWY control vaccine. These receptor sequences come from an adult who received the MenACWY meningococcal vaccine as a control.

The CDR3 reads CASSPPRRSSTDTQYF. CDR3 in DNA: TGTGCCAGCTCACCCCCCCGGCGTTCTAGCACAGATACGCAGTATTTT. The rearrangement joins TRBV18 to TRBJ2-3; unclear D gene. The CDR3 runs to 16 residues. Trimming shortened V by 3 bases and J by 0 bases, and 13 bases separated the two germline ends. From germline, CDR1 is KGHSH and CDR2 LQKENI.

The chain carries TRBV7-2 and TRBJ2-1, with D maybe TRBD2 (5 bases). The CDR3 has 14 residues. Per germline, CDR1 SGHTA and CDR2 FQGNSA. V was shortened by 6 bases and J by 3 bases, with 12 bases between the two germline ends. The CDR3 nucleotides read TGTGCCAGCAGTCCGCCGGGGAGCTACAATGAGCAGTTCTTC. Amino acid sequence: CASSPPGSYNEQFF.

The J gene is TRBJ1-3, the V gene TRBV18, with 7 bases aligning to TRBD1. This CDR3 is 18 amino acids long. V gave up 3 bases and J gave up 0 bases; unmatched junction bases: 11. Germline CDR1 is KGHSH and CDR2 is LQKENI. The DNA for the CDR3 is TGTGCCAGCTCACCCCTCCCGGACAGGACTATCTCTGGAAACACCATATATTTT. Residues: CASSPLPDRTISGNTIYF.

The chain couples TRBV28 to TRBJ2-3; the match to TRBD2 covers 12 bases. This CDR3 is built from 16 residues. V shed 4 bases, J shed 4 bases, and the junction held 6 bases outside the gene matches. Looked up from germline, CDR1 is MDHEN and CDR2 is SYDVKM. CDR3 nucleotide sequence: TGTGCCAGCAGTTCCACGACTAGCGGGAGTTCAGATACGCAGTATTTT. It yields the protein CASSSTTSGSSDTQYF.

CDR3 in DNA: TGTGCCAGTACCACCGCGGACATTAACACTGAAGCTTTCTTT. Translated: CASTTADINTEAFF. This rearrangement joins TRBV19 to TRBJ1-1, with D perhaps TRBD1 (5 bases). Per germline, CDR1 LNHDA and CDR2 SQIVND (reference sequence). The CDR3 spans 14 residues. V gave up 7 bases and J gave up 2 bases, with 14 bases separating them.

This CDR3 is CASKTTGLAGELFF. CDR3 nucleotide sequence: TGTGCCAGCAAAACCACAGGGCTGGCCGGGGAGCTGTTTTTT. J is TRBJ2-2 and V is TRBV27, with TRBD1 as a possible D gene (6 bases). The CDR3 is 14 amino acids. The germline CDR1 and CDR2 sequences are MNHEY and SMNVEV (reference sequence). V was trimmed by 7 bases and J by 6 bases, leaving 15 bases between them.

J is TRBJ2-7 and V is TRBV20-1; a weak D match, TRBD1 (6 bases). V was cut by 6 bases and J by 2 bases, with 8 bases left in between. Germline CDR1 reads DFQATT; CDR2 reads SNEGSKA (reference sequence). There are 11 residues in the CDR3. The CDR3 loop reads CSAGQPYEQYF. The CDR3 DNA is TGCAGTGCAGGACAGCCCTACGAGCAGTACTTC.

This sequence joins TRBV27 and TRBJ2-3, with TRBD1 identical over 11 bases. Per the germline V gene, CDR1 is MNHEY and CDR2 is SMNVEV (reference sequence). V trimming: 5 bases; J trimming: 6 bases; junction bases outside the gene matches: 7. The CDR3 spans 15 residues. Written as DNA, the CDR3 is TGTGCCAGCAGTCCCACCCGGGACAGGGGGGATACGCAGTATTTT. Protein: CASSPTRDRGDTQYF.

The J gene is TRBJ1-6, the V gene TRBV15, with TRBD1 as a possible D gene (6 bases). CDR1 is LNHNV and CDR2 is YYDKDF in the germline V gene (reference sequence). V dropped 4 bases and J dropped 7 bases, with 17 bases sitting between them. The CDR3 spans 16 residues. The CDR3 bases are TGTGCCACCAGCATACTACAGGGACTCGGCAATTCACCCCTCCACTTT. Its protein is CATSILQGLGNSPLHF.

The chain links TRBV7-3 to TRBJ2-5; tentative D call: TRBD2 (5 bases). The CDR3 covers 16 residues. Germline CDR1 reads SGHTA; CDR2 reads FQGTGA. V was clipped by 1 base and J by 3 bases, with 15 bases between them. The CDR3 loop is CASSLRPGNHKETQYF. The CDR3 bases are TGTGCCAGCAGCTTAAGGCCCGGGAACCATAAAGAGACCCAGTACTTC.

The genes are TRBV19 and TRBJ1-4; TRBD1 is a possible D gene (6 bases). CDR3 length: 15 amino acids. From germline, CDR1 is LNHDA and CDR2 SQIVND (reference sequence). V was trimmed by 5 bases and J by 4 bases, leaving 14 bases between them. CDR3: CASSFPGTRNEKLFF. DNA of the CDR3: TGTGCCAGTAGTTTCCCCGGGACACGTAATGAAAAACTGTTTTTT.

CDR3 nucleotide sequence: TGTGCCTCATCTAGCGGGAGAGGCTACGAGCAGTACTTC. This gives the protein CASSSGRGYEQYF. The chain employs TRBV30 and TRBJ2-7, with 10 bases aligning to TRBD2. This CDR3 spans 13 amino acids. CDR1 and CDR2 (germline): GTSNPN, SVGIG (reference sequence). Trimming at V came to 7 bases and at J to 3 bases, leaving 6 bases not matched to a gene.

The gene calls are TRBV5-6 and TRBJ1-1; no firm D call. V lost 7 bases to trimming and J lost 4 bases, with 11 bases between them. CDR1 SGHDT and CDR2 YYEEEE come from the germline V gene. There are 12 residues in the CDR3. The CDR3, as DNA: TGTGCCAGCTCAGCGGCCCGCACTGAAGCTTTCTTT. Translated, it gives CASSAARTEAFF.

The chain carries TRBV3-1 (or the pseudogene TRBV3-2) and TRBJ1-6; tentative D call: TRBD1 (5 bases). CDR3 length equals 13 residues. V was clipped by 2 bases and J by 10 bases, with 9 bases between them. Germline assignment: CDR1 LGHDT and CDR2 YNNKEL (reference sequence). The CDR3: CASSQLRESPLHF. CDR3 bases: TGTGCCAGCAGCCAACTCAGGGAATCACCCCTCCACTTT.

The chain has TRBV11-2 and TRBJ2-1; the D is unclear. Trimming shortened V by 5 bases and J by 3 bases, and 20 bases separated the two germline ends. Per the germline V gene, CDR1 is SGHAT and CDR2 is FQNNGV. The CDR3 is 17 amino acids. The CDR3: CASSPSSNYAVYNEQFF. CDR3 in DNA: TGTGCCAGCAGCCCATCCTCGAACTATGCAGTCTACAATGAGCAGTTCTTC.

Here the CDR3 reads CASSRDRRDYEQYF. The CDR3 DNA is TGTGCCAGCAGTCGCGACAGGAGGGACTACGAGCAGTACTTC. The rearrangement links TRBV6-2 or TRBV6-3 to TRBJ2-7; TRBD1 or TRBD2 may be the D gene (6 bases each). The CDR3 extends over 14 amino acids. CDR1 and CDR2 from the germline V gene are MNHEY and SVGEGT. V lost 5 bases and J lost 3, with 14 bases in between.

This chain connects TRBV5-1 to TRBJ2-7; weak D call: TRBD1 (6 bases). The CDR3 runs 17 residues. CDR1 is SGHRS and CDR2 is YFSETQ in the germline V gene. Trimming removed 2 bases at V and 0 bases at J, with 18 bases between. CDR3 in DNA: TGCGCCAGCAGCTTTTCGTGGGGGCCTACCAGCTCCTACGAGCAGTACTTC. It is translated as CASSFSWGPTSSYEQYF. Using reference TRBV5-1 and TRBJ2-7 for the parts outside the CDR3, the full variable domain is KAGVTQTPRYLIKTRGQQVTLSCSPISGHRSVSWYQQTPGQGLQFLFEYFSETQRNKGNFPGRFSGRQFSNSRSEMNVSTLELGDSALYLCASSFSWGPTSSYEQYFGPGTRLTVT.

The CDR3 loop is CASSFLGRTEAFF. CDR3 coding DNA: TGTGCCAGCAGTTTTCTCGGTAGGACTGAAGCTTTCTTT. This sequence joins TRBV27 and TRBJ1-1; D call uncertain. The CDR3 has 13 amino acids. The V end was cut by 3 bases, the J end by 5 bases, with 10 bases between. Germline CDR1 reads MNHEY; CDR2 reads SMNVEV (reference sequence).

Only one count was recorded for this clone. The J gene is TRBJ1-6, the V gene TRBV9; 9 bases map to TRBD1. The germline V gene encodes CDR1 SGDLS and CDR2 YYNGEE. The V segment lost 3 bases and the J segment 4 bases; nucleotides outside the gene matches: 8. This CDR3 contains 17 residues. The CDR3 DNA reads as TGTGCCAGCAGCGCTCCCGGGACAGGGCGATATAATTCACCCCTCCACTTT. As protein: CASSAPGTGRYNSPLHF.

A single count supports this clone. The chain is built from TRBV5-3 and TRBJ1-5; a possible D gene is TRBD1 (5 bases). TRBV5-3 is an ORF, and what it does is uncertain. The CDR3 spans 16 residues. Trimming removed 4 bases from V and 0 bases from J, with 14 bases in between. CDR3 in amino acids: CARSPPGANSNQPQHF. In DNA form, the CDR3 reads TGTGCCAGAAGCCCCCCCGGGGCGAATAGCAATCAGCCCCAGCATTTT.

The rearrangement uses TRBV3-1 (or the pseudogene TRBV3-2) and TRBJ2-3; 9 bases agree with TRBD2. The length of the CDR3 is 16 residues. CDR1 LGHDT and CDR2 YNNKEL come from the germline V gene (reference sequence). The V and J ends lost 4 bases and 3 bases, in that order; junction bases with no gene match: 8. The chain's CDR3 is CASSRNAGGPTDTQYF. CDR3 DNA sequence: TGTGCCAGCAGCCGAAACGCGGGAGGGCCGACAGATACGCAGTATTTT.

The rearrangement joins TRBV5-4 to TRBJ1-2, with D perhaps TRBD1 (6 bases). V was trimmed by 7 bases and J by 3 bases, leaving 16 bases between them. The CDR3 extends over 14 amino acids. Germline values: CDR1 SGHNT, CDR2 YYREEE (reference sequence). CDR3 residues: CASGLSRGDYGYTF. DNA of the CDR3: TGTGCCAGCGGACTTTCTAGGGGGGACTATGGCTACACCTTC. The full variable domain, its missing parts supplied by reference TRBV5-4 and TRBJ1-2, is ETGVTQSPTHLIKTRGQQVTLRCSSQSGHNTVSWYQQALGQGPQFIFQYYREEENGRGNFPPRFSGLQFPNYSSELNVNALELDDSALYLCASGLSRGDYGYTFGSGTRLTVV.